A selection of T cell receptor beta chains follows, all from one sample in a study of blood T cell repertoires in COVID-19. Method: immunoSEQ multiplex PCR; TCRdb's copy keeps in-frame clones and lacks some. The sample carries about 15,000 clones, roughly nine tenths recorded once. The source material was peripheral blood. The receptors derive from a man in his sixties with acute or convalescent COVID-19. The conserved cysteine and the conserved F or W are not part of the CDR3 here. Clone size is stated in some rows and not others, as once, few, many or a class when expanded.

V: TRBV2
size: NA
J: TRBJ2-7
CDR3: ASSEARAGLGEQY

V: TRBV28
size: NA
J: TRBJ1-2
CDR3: ASRASRDRGGGYT

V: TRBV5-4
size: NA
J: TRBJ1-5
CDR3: ASSLSRGNQPQH

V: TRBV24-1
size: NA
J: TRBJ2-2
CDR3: ATSGTGSDSNTGELF

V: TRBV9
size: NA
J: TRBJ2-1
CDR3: ASSVAGLATYNEQF

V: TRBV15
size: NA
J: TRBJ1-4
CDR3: ATSRAATNEKLF

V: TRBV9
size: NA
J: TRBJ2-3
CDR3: ASSAQTSGSTDTQY

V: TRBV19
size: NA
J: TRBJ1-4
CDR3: ASGPGQGNEKLF

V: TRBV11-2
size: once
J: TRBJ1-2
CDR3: ASSTRSYGYT

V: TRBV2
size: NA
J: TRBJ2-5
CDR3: ASRTSGQETQY

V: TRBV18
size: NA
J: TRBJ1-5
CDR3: ASSPRRARNQPQH

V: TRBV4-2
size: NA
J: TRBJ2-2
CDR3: ASSQRGGNPAGELF

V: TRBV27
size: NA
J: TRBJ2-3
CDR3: ASSYGSLGADTQY

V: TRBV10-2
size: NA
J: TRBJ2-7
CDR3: ASSGTSGTYEQY

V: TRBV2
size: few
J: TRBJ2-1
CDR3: ASSIAGQYNEQF

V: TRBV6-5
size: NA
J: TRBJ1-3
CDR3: ASSYSDRAGNTIY

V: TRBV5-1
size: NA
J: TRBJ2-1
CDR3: ASRLAGGNEQF

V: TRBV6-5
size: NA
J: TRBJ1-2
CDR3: ASRRTGGTYGYT

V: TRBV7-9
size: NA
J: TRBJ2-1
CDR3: ASSPIWLQSGGNEQF

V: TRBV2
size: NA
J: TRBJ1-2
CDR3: ASSESLGAANGYT

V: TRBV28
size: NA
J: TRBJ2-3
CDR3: ASTGQGSGTDTQY

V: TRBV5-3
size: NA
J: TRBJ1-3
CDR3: ARSLEQAVGNTIY

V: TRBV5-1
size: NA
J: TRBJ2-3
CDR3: ASSPGGVSTDTQY

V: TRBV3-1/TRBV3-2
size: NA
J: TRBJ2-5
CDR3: ASSRGTSGQETQY

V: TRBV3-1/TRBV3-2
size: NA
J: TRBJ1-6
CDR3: ASSHYRIKGSPLH

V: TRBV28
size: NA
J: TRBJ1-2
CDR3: ASSAGQLNYGYT

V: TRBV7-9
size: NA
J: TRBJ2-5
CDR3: ASSSETQY

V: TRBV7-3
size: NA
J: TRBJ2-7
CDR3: ASSPGTRKDEQY

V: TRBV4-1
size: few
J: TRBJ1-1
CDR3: ASSLEGAQNTEAF

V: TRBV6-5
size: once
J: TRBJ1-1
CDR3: ASRRQNTEAF

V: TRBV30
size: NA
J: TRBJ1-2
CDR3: AWDPGQGADYT

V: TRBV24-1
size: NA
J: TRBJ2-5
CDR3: ATSVGRRTGEQETQY

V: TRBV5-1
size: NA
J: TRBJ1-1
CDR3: ASSGQMNTEAF

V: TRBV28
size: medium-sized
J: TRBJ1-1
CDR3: ASSQTGHSNTEAF

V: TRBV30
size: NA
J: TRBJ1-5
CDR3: AWRDSLSNQPQH

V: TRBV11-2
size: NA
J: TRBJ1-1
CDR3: ASSKGQTMNTEAF

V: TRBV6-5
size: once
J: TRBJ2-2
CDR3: ASSYFQANTGELF

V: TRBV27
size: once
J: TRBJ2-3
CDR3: ASSLSPSGSTDTQY

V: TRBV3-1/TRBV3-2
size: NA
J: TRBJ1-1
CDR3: ASSQDSPGTEAF

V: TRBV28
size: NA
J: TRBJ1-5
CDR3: ASRRQGSNQPQH

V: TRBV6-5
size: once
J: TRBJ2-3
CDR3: ASSQGQGVTDTQY

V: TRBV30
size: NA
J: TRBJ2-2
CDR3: AWNPVASGGNPGELF

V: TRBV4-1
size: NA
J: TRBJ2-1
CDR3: ASSPPGLAGGRVF

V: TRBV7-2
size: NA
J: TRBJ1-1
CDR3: ASSLVYSTEAF

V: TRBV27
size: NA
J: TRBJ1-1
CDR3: ASSLWSSEEAF

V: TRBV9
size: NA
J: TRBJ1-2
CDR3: ASSVAGTGAYGYT

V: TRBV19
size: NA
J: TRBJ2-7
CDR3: ASSIDLAREQY

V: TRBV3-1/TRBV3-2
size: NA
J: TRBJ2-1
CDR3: ASSQNLAGLSEQF

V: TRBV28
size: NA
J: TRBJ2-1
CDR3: ASSLGTTDGLEQF